Listed below are T cell receptor beta chains from one sample, sequenced in a study of T cells in Graves' hyperthyroidism and ophthalmopathy. Each CDR3 protein gets one entry after TCRdb re-called the multiplex PCR reads with MiXCR. The sample carries 300,000 to 350,000 distinct CDR3 sequences, approximately 16% recorded once. The sequenced material came from blood. Receptor source: a young man with Graves' hyperthyroidism. Each CDR3 is given with its conserved first and last residue. A D gene is named only where the DNA matches it firmly. Some rows have no size entry. The others give once, few or many, or a class for an expanded clone.

.,few,TRBV18,TRBJ1-2,TGTGCCAGCTCACCACGACAGGCTAACTATGGCTACACCTTC,CASSPRQANYGYTF
TRBD1,many,TRBV7-8,TRBJ1-5,TGTGCCAGCAGCTTGACAGGGGATAGTAGTCAGCCCCAGCATTTT,CASSLTGDSSQPQHF
.,.,TRBV4-1,TRBJ2-7,TGCGCCAGCAGCCATTCTAAAGGGGAGCAGTACTTC,CASSHSKGEQYF
.,many,TRBV12-3/TRBV12-4,TRBJ1-1,TGTGCCAGCAGCCAATTTAAGTACACTGAAGCTTTCTTT,CASSQFKYTEAFF
.,.,TRBV29-1,TRBJ2-1,TGCAGCGTTGATGGGGGTGAGCAGTTCTTC,CSVDGGEQFF
TRBD2,few,TRBV20-1,TRBJ2-1,TGCAGTGCCTCAAATCCTCGGGGGGGCCGAGATCGGTTCTTC,CSASNPRGGRDRFF
.,.,TRBV11-2,TRBJ1-1,TGTGCCAGCAGTTTGAGGAGGGGGGCTACTGCTGAAGCTTTCTTT,CASSLRRGATAEAFF
.,many,TRBV7-9,TRBJ2-3,TGTGCCAGCAGCCGGGCACTTAGCACAGATACGCAGTATTTT,CASSRALSTDTQYF
.,many,TRBV28,TRBJ2-7,TGTGCCAGCACCTGGGGGACCTCCTACGAGCAGTACTTC,CASTWGTSYEQYF
TRBD1,many,TRBV28,TRBJ2-7,TGTGCCAGCAGTTTGATGGGACAGCGCTACGAGCAGTACTTC,CASSLMGQRYEQYF
TRBD2,.,TRBV5-1,TRBJ2-5,TGCGCCAGCAGCTTGGGGCTAGCGGGAGGCTTGGAGGAGACCCAGTACTTC,CASSLGLAGGLEETQYF
TRBD2,few,TRBV5-1,TRBJ2-7,TGCGCCAGTGCGGGACTAGTAGCCTACGAGCAGTACTTC,CASAGLVAYEQYF
TRBD1,few,TRBV2,TRBJ2-7,TGTGCCAGCAGTACGTGGGACAGCTTGCCCTCCTACGAGCAGTACTTC,CASSTWDSLPSYEQYF
TRBD2,many,TRBV11-2,TRBJ2-5,TGTGCCAGCAGTTCTAGGGCACTAGCGGGAGAAAAGCGAGAGACCCAGTACTTC,CASSSRALAGEKRETQYF
.,few,TRBV2,TRBJ1-5,TGTGCCAGCAGATACAGGGAAGGGAATCAGCCCCAGCATTTT,CASRYREGNQPQHF
.,.,TRBV7-2,TRBJ2-2,TGTGCCAGCAGCTTAGCGAATGCAGTACCCACCGGGGAGCTGTTTTTT,CASSLANAVPTGELFF
TRBD1,.,TRBV20-1,TRBJ2-7,TGCAGTGCTAGAGATTGGCAGGGGGCCGTCCACGAGCAGTACTTC,CSARDWQGAVHEQYF
TRBD2,many,TRBV6-1,TRBJ2-7,TGTGCCAGCAGTGACCATCCGGGCGGGGGCTACGAGCAGTACTTC,CASSDHPGGGYEQYF
.,once,TRBV20-1,TRBJ2-7,TGCAGTGCTAGGCGCTCGCGATACACAAGCGAGCAGTACTTC,CSARRSRYTSEQYF
.,.,TRBV7-7,TRBJ2-7,TGTGCTAGCAGCTTAGCGGTGGGGGACGAGCAGTACTTC,CASSLAVGDEQYF
TRBD1,many,TRBV7-9,TRBJ2-1,TGTGCCAGCAGCCCCGGTCGGGACAGGGACAATGAGCAGTTCTTC,CASSPGRDRDNEQFF
.,.,TRBV13,TRBJ1-2,TGTGCCAGCAGCTTGCTTGCGGGCAACTATGGCTACACCTTC,CASSLLAGNYGYTF
.,many,TRBV30,TRBJ2-7,TGTGCCTGGAGGGACACCTACGAGCAGTACTTC,CAWRDTYEQYF
.,.,TRBV19,TRBJ1-3,TGTGCCAGTAGTCCCCCCTGGGATTCCTCTGGAAACACCATATATTTT,CASSPPWDSSGNTIYF